The present entry profiles one TCR beta chain with its context. V shed 1 base and J shed 1 base, with 5 bases lying between them. There are 15 residues in the CDR3. CDR1 and CDR2 from the germline V gene are MNHEY and SMNVEV (reference sequence). In TCRdb, the reads were re-called with MiXCR into one record per CDR3 protein. The table records 150,000 to 180,000 distinct CDR3 sequences, roughly a quarter of them present only once. The sample originates from a study of T cell repertoires in cytomegalovirus infection. The receptor was derived from a human donor in good health (CMV status not recorded). Some clones in this sample may be carry-over from other donors' samples. This chain joins TRBV27 and TRBJ2-6; TRBD2 is a possible D gene (5 bases). The sequenced material came from PBMCs. CDR3 region: CASSLWESGANVLTF. CDR3 coding DNA: TGTGCCAGCAGTTTATGGGAGTCTGGGGCCAACGTCCTGACTTTC. The full variable domain, in which reference TRBV27 and TRBJ2-6 provide the parts outside the CDR3, is EAQVTQNPRYLITVTGKKLTVTCSQNMNHEYMSWYRQDPGLGLRQIYYSMNVEVTDKGDVPEGYKVSRKEKRNFPLILESPSPNQTSLYFCASSLWESGANVLTFGAGSRLTVL.